This T cell receptor beta chain was retrieved from a study of beta chain features in type 1 diabetes. A sort by CD45RO/CCR7/CD25/CD127/CD95/CD27 yielded CD4+ naive, central memory, regulatory and stem cell-like memory cells. The CDR3 loop spans 18 amino acids. V was pared by 5 bases and J by 2 bases, with 14 bases of the junction left unmatched. Germline CDR1 reads LGHNA; CDR2 reads YNFKEQ. cDNA synthesis used the whole RNA isolate, giving expressed TCRB sequences. Some clones are missing from TCRdb's copy, which holds only in-frame ones; the method was immunoSEQ multiplex PCR. The sample holds about 450,000 clones, around 10% seen once. Study-wide results and caveats: Comparison showed that naive, central memory and Treg TCRB repertoires appeared more similar among patients than among healthy donors. Shortening of TCRB CDR3s, moderate but significant, appeared in all four CD4+ subsets of Type 1 diabetes patients. Cells carrying high TCR expression could end up over-represented when cDNA is sequenced.

This clone was recorded a few times. The antigen is unknown. The specimen was naive CD4+ T cells from blood. The chain recombines TRBV4-2 with TRBJ2-7; 11 bases map to TRBD2. The receptor was isolated from a woman aged 18-30 years in good health. The CDR3 nucleotides read TGTGCCAGCAGCGCGAGAATCTCGGGGACTAGCGGTACCTACGAGCAGTACTTC. It is translated as CASSARISGTSGTYEQYF.